This entry is about one TCR beta chain. This clone came up a few times. Its antigen is currently not known. Base qualities are missing; no much larger clone stands one base away. Unmatched junction bases come to 4, with V trimmed by 4 bases and J by 1 base. The CDR3 runs 15 amino acids, cysteine and phenylalanine included. Solely the CDR3 DNA is kept, with 45 bases framed from the first base. The germline V gene provides CDR1 SGHRS and CDR2 YFSETQ. The immunoSEQ Assay, a bias-controlled multiplex PCR, was used to amplify TCRbeta CDR3 regions from genomic DNA. As for how the authors treated the data: The number of nucleated cells in each sample was estimated by amplification of reference gene primers within the assay. To quantify the absolute abundance of each unique TCRbeta CDR3 rearrangement, sequence reads were collapsed and filtered. For each sample, productive Simpson clonality was calculated as the square root of Simpson's diversity index over productive rearrangements. TCRdb holds this immuneACCESS table with in-frame rearrangements only. Some clones are missing; in checked studies, unresolved V genes explain under half, and the rest has no known cause. V, J and clone size reflect that table, while D and trimming were determined from the DNA. A total of over 130,000 clones appear in this sample, around 80% of them only once. In total, the top ten clones hold around a sixth of the sample.

Collaborating institutions collected whole blood in K2EDTA tubes following their own protocols. For TCRbeta analysis, collaborators shipped samples in one of three forms: frozen whole blood, isolated PBMCs, or DNA extracted from either of those sample types. This sample was taken from a study of blood T cell repertoires in COVID-19 (dated by TCRdb to about 2020). Concerning the study at large: Collaborator samples came from the United States, Italy and Spain and covered acute and convalescent phases of COVID-19. The prospective study material was composed of cDNA or gDNA derived from T cells, B-cell-depleted T cells, or PBMCs. The dataset comprised deeply sampled blood TCRbeta repertoires from subjects exposed to, actively infected with, or recovered from COVID-19. The repertoires were released in a freely available public database meant as a resource for research on the immune response to SARS-CoV-2. The samples were drawn from the first 160 participants of the ongoing ImmuneRACE study and from about 1,200 subjects provided by 6 global collaborators. A de-identified subject ID, COVID-19 status, age in years and sex were almost always included in the sample metadata. Where available, HLA class I and class II types were taken from metadata supplied by the sample provider and were not determined by assay-based typing.

Summary of the overall study and its limitations: How much clinical and demographic metadata was included differed by source and by participant, and the metadata was provided uncurated.

Sequencing was performed on peripheral blood. This receptor was obtained from a man aged 50-59 years with acute or convalescent COVID-19. The chain is encoded by TRBV5-1 joined to TRBJ2-3; TRBD1 lines up with 9 middle nucleotides. CDR3 reads: CASSRTGVGTDTQYF. Read as DNA, the sequence is TGCGCCAGCAGCCGGACAGGGGTCGGCACAGATACGCAGTATTTT.